Below, 8 T cell receptor beta chains from the same sample are listed, as sequenced in a study of T cells in Graves' hyperthyroidism and ophthalmopathy. It was RNA transcripts that yielded the amplified TCR beta CDR3 regions. During a first-round RT-PCR of the TCR CDR3, the HTBI primer set was used. A single record per CDR3 protein comes from TCRdb applying MiXCR to the multiplex PCR reads. The table includes 400,000 to 500,000 distinct CDR3 sequences, around 14% detected once. Sequencing used blood. All receptors derive from a woman younger than 35 with Graves' hyperthyroidism.

This clonotype was counted a few times. The V call is TRBV6-1, the J call TRBJ1-1; D is perhaps TRBD1 (5 bases). Deletions cut 6 bases from V and 1 base from J, with 15 bases between. The CDR3 is made up of 15 amino acids. Germline CDR1 and CDR2: MNHNS and SASEGT. CDR3 nucleotide sequence: TGTGCCAGCAGAATACAGGCGACCGGGAACACTGAAGCTTTCTTT. Translation gives CASRIQATGNTEAFF.

The table lists this clonotype with many counts. The chain is built from TRBV29-1 and TRBJ2-1, with 10 bases identical to TRBD2. In germline, CDR1 is SQVTM, CDR2 ANQGSEA. Trimming removed 8 bases from V and 8 bases from J; junction bases left unmatched: 9. The CDR3 contains 13 residues. CDR3 region: CSSRSSGSDEQFF. The CDR3 nucleotides are TGCAGCTCAAGGTCTAGCGGGAGCGATGAGCAGTTCTTC.

The chain combines TRBV2 with TRBJ1-1; D possibly corresponds to TRBD1 (5 bases). Looked up from germline, CDR1 is SNHLY and CDR2 is FYNNEI. With 4 bases removed from V and 6 bases from J, the gap between germline ends came to 12 bases. The CDR3 is 13 residues long. The CDR3 loop reads CASSAEVGAEAFF. In DNA, the CDR3 is TGTGCCAGCAGTGCGGAGGTAGGGGCTGAAGCTTTCTTT. Full variable domain (outside the CDR3, taken from reference TRBV2 and TRBJ1-1): EPEVTQTPSHQVTQMGQEVILRCVPISNHLYFYWYRQILGQKVEFLVSFYNNEISEKSEIFDDQFSVERPDGSNFTLKIRSTKLEDSAMYFCASSAEVGAEAFFGQGTRLTVV.

In its sample, this clonotype was seen a few times. The V call is TRBV29-1, the J call TRBJ2-5; 10 bases are a match to TRBD2. The CDR3 consists of 16 residues. J lost 2 bases, V lost 4 bases, and 10 bases had no gene match. The germline V gene has CDR1 SQVTM and CDR2 ANQGSEA. This CDR3 reads CSVAPSGRDLQETQYF. The CDR3 bases are TGCAGCGTTGCTCCTAGCGGGAGAGACCTACAAGAGACCCAGTACTTC.

This clonotype was seen at least ten times. V gene TRBV29-1 combines with J gene TRBJ2-5, with D perhaps being TRBD1 or TRBD2 (6 bases each). This CDR3 comprises 14 residues. Germline CDR1 reads SQVTM; CDR2 reads ANQGSEA. Trimming took off 3 bases at V and 5 bases at J, with 16 bases between the two ends. The CDR3 nucleotides read TGCAGCGTTGATATTAGGGGGGCCGGGGAGACCCAGTACTTC. It yields the protein CSVDIRGAGETQYF.

This sequence joins TRBV5-1 and TRBJ2-2, with D possibly TRBD2 on 6 matching bases. V lost 0 bases to trimming and J lost 3 bases, with 15 bases between them. Germline V gives CDR1 SGHRS, CDR2 YFSETQ. The CDR3 is 17 amino acids. For the CDR3, the DNA is TGCGCCAGCAGCTTGGCTAGGGACTTAACCGACACCGGGGAGCTGTTTTTT. Amino acids: CASSLARDLTDTGELFF.

This clonotype was seen ten or more times. The chain combines TRBV6-2 or TRBV6-3 with TRBJ1-1; weak D call: TRBD1 (5 bases). V was shortened by 8 bases and J by 0 bases, with 10 bases between the two germline ends. This CDR3 has 13 amino acids. Germline loops: CDR1 MNHEY, CDR2 SVGEGT. The CDR3 spells CASDDRMNTEAFF. CDR3 nucleotides: TGTGCCAGCGATGACAGAATGAACACTGAAGCTTTCTTT.

Ten or more counts support this clonotype. The chain carries TRBV12-3 or TRBV12-4 and TRBJ2-6; D is possibly TRBD1 (6 bases). V lost 4 bases to trimming and J lost 4 bases, with 17 bases between them. This CDR3 has 17 residues. The CDR3 is CASSWGRQGRGANVLTF. CDR3 sequence (DNA): TGTGCCAGCAGTTGGGGCAGGCAGGGGCGCGGGGCCAACGTCCTGACTTTC.